This TCR beta chain was captured in a study of OX40 agonist ivuxolimab in advanced cancers. About the research overall: Among those enrolled, mean age was around 55 years (range roughly 23 to 90) and less than 90% were male.

Sequenced by immunoSEQ multiplex PCR; TCRdb stores in-frame clones only, minus some. The table records over 85,000 clones, about 90% of them present only once. With 2 bases clipped from V and 3 bases from J, the junction kept 8 bases outside the gene matches. The CDR3 length is 16 residues. Per the germline V gene, CDR1 is GTSNPN and CDR2 is SVGIG (reference sequence). The source was CD4+ or CD8+ T cells sorted from blood, collected in a trial of the OX40 agonist ivuxolimab. The rearrangement links TRBV30 to TRBJ2-2, with 8 bases fitting TRBD2. The receptor was isolated from an adult with an advanced solid tumor such as melanoma, head and neck, liver or kidney cancer. The CDR3: CAWSPKGAGDTGELFF. The CDR3, as DNA: TGTGCCTGGAGTCCCAAGGGAGCGGGAGACACCGGGGAGCTGTTTTTT.